These 8 T cell receptor beta chains were sequenced from one sample in a study of chemoradiotherapy in HPV16-positive cancers. Measured with immunoSEQ multiplex PCR; TCRdb has only the in-frame clones, and not every one. The sample holds approximately 19,000 clones, approximately 83% seen once. The sample was blood, taken from a patient who underwent chemoradiotherapy. These receptors came from a human donor with HPV-associated anogenital cancer.

The V and J genes are TRBV9 and TRBJ2-5; D perhaps matches TRBD2 (5 bases). Germline loops: CDR1 SGDLS, CDR2 YYNGEE. This CDR3 has 15 amino acids. V was cut by 3 bases and J by 2 bases, with 14 bases left in between. The CDR3 spells CASSAPLGLQETQYF. The DNA of the CDR3 is TGTGCCAGCAGCGCGCCACTAGGCCTACAAGAGACCCAGTACTTC.

CDR3 nucleotides: TGCGCCAGCAGCTTGACCCCGGGACAGGGTTCGACTGAAGCTTTCTTT. The encoded protein is CASSLTPGQGSTEAFF. The rearrangement links TRBV5-1 to TRBJ1-1; TRBD1 aligns across 9 bases. The CDR3 extends over 16 amino acids. Germline V gene data show CDR1 as SGHRS and CDR2 as YFSETQ. Losses at the gene ends were 1 base for V and 5 bases for J; bases not matched to a gene: 9.

The chain carries TRBV7-8 and TRBJ2-3, with TRBD2 matching 11 bases. Germline assignment: CDR1 SGHVS and CDR2 FQNEAQ. The CDR3 extends over 19 amino acids. V trimming: 4 bases; J trimming: 0 bases; junction bases outside the gene matches: 12. The CDR3 DNA reads TGTGCCAGCAGCTCCCCCCATAGCGGGAGGGCCGGGAGCACAGATACGCAGTATTTT. Its protein is CASSSPHSGRAGSTDTQYF.

This chain connects TRBV30 to TRBJ1-5; TRBD1 aligns across 12 bases. Germline CDR1 is GTSNPN and CDR2 is SVGIG (reference sequence). Unmatched junction bases numbered 3, after V lost 0 bases and J lost 6 bases. CDR3 length: 15 amino acids. In DNA, the CDR3 is TGTGCCTGGAGTGTAGGGACAGGGGGCGGTCAGCCCCAGCATTTT. It is translated as CAWSVGTGGGQPQHF.

This clone was observed a single time. V is TRBV11-2 and J is TRBJ2-6; weak D call: TRBD2 (5 bases). Trimming left V 1 base short and J 0 bases short, with 13 bases between. The germline CDR1 and CDR2 sequences are SGHAT and FQNNGV. The CDR3 extends over 18 amino acids. Here the CDR3 DNA reads TGTGCCAGCAGCTTAGGAGGGAGCGGCCTCTCTGGGGCCAACGTCCTGACTTTC. It codes for CASSLGGSGLSGANVLTF.

The chain recombines TRBV18 with TRBJ1-5, with no clear D. The CDR3 spans 15 residues. Trimming left V 6 bases short and J 5 bases short, with 17 bases between. Germline V gene sequence: CDR1 KGHSH, CDR2 LQKENI. The CDR3 is CASSRPGRDYQPQHF. The DNA of the CDR3 is TGTGCCAGCTCTCGTCCCGGACGGGATTATCAGCCCCAGCATTTT.

The chain is built from TRBV9 and TRBJ2-6; D might be TRBD2 (5 bases). CDR1 and CDR2 (germline): SGDLS, YYNGEE. The CDR3 extends over 15 amino acids. V shed 2 bases and J shed 3 bases, with 9 bases lying between them. CDR3 DNA: TGTGCCAGCAGCGTTACGGGAAGTGGGGCCAACGTCCTGACTTTC. Its translation is CASSVTGSGANVLTF. Supplemented by reference TRBV9 and TRBJ2-6, the full variable domain reads DSGVTQTPKHLITATGQRVTLRCSPRSGDLSVYWYQQSLDQGLQFLIQYYNGEERAKGNILERFSAQQFPDLHSELNLSSLELGDSALYFCASSVTGSGANVLTFGAGSRLTVL.

This clone showed up just a few times. The chain links TRBV5-6 to TRBJ1-2, with D tentatively TRBD1 (6 bases). The CDR3 totals 14 residues. Trimming took off 5 bases at V and 4 bases at J, with 15 bases between the two ends. Germline loops: CDR1 SGHDT, CDR2 YYEEEE. The CDR3 DNA is TGTGCCAGCAGGGTTGCAGGGGCCAGCTATGGCTACACCTTC. This translates into CASRVAGASYGYTF. Complete variable domain (other parts from reference TRBV5-6 and TRBJ1-2): DAGVTQSPTHLIKTRGQQVTLRCSPKSGHDTVSWYQQALGQGPQFIFQYYEEEERQRGNFPDRFSGHQFPNYSSELNVNALLLGDSALYLCASRVAGASYGYTFGSGTRLTVV.